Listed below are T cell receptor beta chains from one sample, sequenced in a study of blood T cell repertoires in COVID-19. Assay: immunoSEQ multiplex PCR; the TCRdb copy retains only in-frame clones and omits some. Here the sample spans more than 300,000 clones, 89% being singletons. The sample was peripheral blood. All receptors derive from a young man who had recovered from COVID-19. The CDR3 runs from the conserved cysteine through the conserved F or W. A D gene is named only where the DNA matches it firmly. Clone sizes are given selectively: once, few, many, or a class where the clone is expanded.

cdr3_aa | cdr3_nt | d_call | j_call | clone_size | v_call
CASSVEGTTGELFF | TGTGCCAGCAGTGTTGAGGGAACCACCGGGGAGCTGTTTTTT | . | TRBJ2-2 | once | TRBV2
CASAIMGANEQFF | TGTGCCAGCGCAATAATGGGGGCCAATGAGCAGTTCTTC | . | TRBJ2-1 | once | TRBV25-1
CASSPVGGGLYYNEQFF | TGTGCCAGCAGCCCCGTAGGAGGGGGACTATACTACAATGAGCAGTTCTTC | . | TRBJ2-1 | . | TRBV9
CASSLMAGPNNEQFF | TGTGCCAGCAGCTTAATGGCGGGGCCAAACAATGAGCAGTTCTTC | . | TRBJ2-1 | . | TRBV7-3
CASSPDRGQAFF | TGTGCCAGCAGCCCGGACAGGGGGCAAGCTTTCTTT | TRBD1 | TRBJ1-1 | . | TRBV7-3
CASSLEGSGNQPQHF | TGTGCCAGCAGCTTAGAGGGTAGCGGGAATCAGCCCCAGCATTTT | . | TRBJ1-5 | . | TRBV7-9
CASSLASGSYEQYF | TGTGCCAGCAGCTTAGCTAGCGGGAGCTACGAGCAGTACTTC | TRBD2 | TRBJ2-7 | . | TRBV7-3
CASSQDRDYSGTVETQYF | TGTGCCAGCAGCCAAGATCGAGACTACTCCGGGACAGTGGAGACCCAGTACTTC | TRBD1 | TRBJ2-5 | . | TRBV3-1/TRBV3-2
CASSIRGQGLNTEAFF | TGTGCCAGTAGTATCAGGGGACAGGGTTTGAACACTGAAGCTTTCTTT | TRBD1 | TRBJ1-1 | . | TRBV19
CASSLSGEQYF | TGTGCCAGCTCTCTCAGCGGCGAGCAGTACTTC | . | TRBJ2-7 | . | TRBV18
CASSARVNTEAFF | TGTGCCAGCAGCGCGCGCGTGAACACTGAAGCTTTCTTT | . | TRBJ1-1 | few | TRBV9
CASSYSNQGGNSPLHF | TGTGCCAGCAGTTACTCGAATCAGGGAGGGAATTCACCCCTCCACTTT | . | TRBJ1-6 | . | TRBV6-5
CASSPGTIGTAGTGELFF | TGTGCCAGCAGCCCCGGGACAATAGGGACAGCGGGCACCGGGGAGCTGTTTTTT | . | TRBJ2-2 | many | TRBV7-2
CASSFRTGENTEAFF | TGTGCCAGCAGCTTTAGAACAGGGGAGAACACTGAAGCTTTCTTT | TRBD1 | TRBJ1-1 | once | TRBV7-6
CASSESTDGYEQYF | TGCGCCAGCAGTGAGTCGACAGATGGCTACGAGCAGTACTTC | . | TRBJ2-7 | . | TRBV10-1
CASSLTGRGRNTEAFF | TGTGCCAGCAGCTTAACGGGGCGGGGGCGCAACACTGAAGCTTTCTTT | . | TRBJ1-1 | . | TRBV13
CSVGGQNYEQYF | TGCAGCGTTGGGGGGCAGAACTACGAGCAGTACTTC | . | TRBJ2-7 | . | TRBV29-1
CASSTGQGVIYGYTF | TGTGCCAGCAGTACTGGACAGGGGGTGATCTATGGCTACACCTTC | TRBD1 | TRBJ1-2 | . | TRBV6-5
CASSQPAGAFNEKLFF | TGTGCCAGCAGCCAACCCGCTGGGGCCTTTAATGAAAAACTGTTTTTT | . | TRBJ1-4 | . | TRBV3-1/TRBV3-2
CAISERTGLNTEAFF | TGTGCCATCAGTGAGAGAACAGGCTTGAACACTGAAGCTTTCTTT | . | TRBJ1-1 | . | TRBV10-3
CASSVRGRSYEQYF | TGTGCCAGCAGTGTGAGGGGGCGCTCCTACGAGCAGTACTTC | TRBD1 | TRBJ2-7 | once | TRBV2
CASREGTGISTDTQYF | TGTGCCAGCAGGGAGGGGACAGGAATTAGCACAGATACGCAGTATTTT | TRBD1 | TRBJ2-3 | . | TRBV25-1
CASSQYRDSYGYTF | TGTGCCAGCAGCCAATACCGGGACAGCTATGGCTACACCTTC | TRBD1 | TRBJ1-2 | . | TRBV5-5
CASSARTNTGELFF | TGTGCCAGCAGCGCCCGGACTAACACCGGGGAGCTGTTTTTT | . | TRBJ2-2 | . | TRBV9
CASRQQGAPEKLFF | TGTGCCAGCAGACAACAGGGGGCCCCTGAAAAACTGTTTTTT | TRBD1 | TRBJ1-4 | . | TRBV7-9
CASRQDYSNQPQHF | TGTGCCAGCAGACAGGATTATAGCAATCAGCCCCAGCATTTT | . | TRBJ1-5 | . | TRBV6-5
CASSLNSGYNEQFF | TGTGCCAGCAGCTTGAATAGCGGTTACAATGAGCAGTTCTTC | . | TRBJ2-1 | . | TRBV5-6
CASSLGLAGGSGETQYF | TGCGCCAGCAGCTTGGGACTAGCGGGGGGGAGTGGAGAGACCCAGTACTTC | TRBD2 | TRBJ2-5 | . | TRBV5-1
CASSLSNSPGTGWYEQYF | TGTGCCAGCAGCCTCTCAAACTCTCCGGGGACAGGTTGGTACGAGCAGTACTTC | TRBD1 | TRBJ2-7 | . | TRBV11-2
CASSQTSGGNTGELFF | TGTGCTAGCAGCCAGACTAGCGGGGGGAACACCGGGGAGCTGTTTTTT | TRBD2 | TRBJ2-2 | . | TRBV7-7
CASSLTSGTYNEKLFF | TGCGCCAGCAGCCTGACGTCCGGGACATATAATGAAAAACTGTTTTTT | . | TRBJ1-4 | . | TRBV5-1